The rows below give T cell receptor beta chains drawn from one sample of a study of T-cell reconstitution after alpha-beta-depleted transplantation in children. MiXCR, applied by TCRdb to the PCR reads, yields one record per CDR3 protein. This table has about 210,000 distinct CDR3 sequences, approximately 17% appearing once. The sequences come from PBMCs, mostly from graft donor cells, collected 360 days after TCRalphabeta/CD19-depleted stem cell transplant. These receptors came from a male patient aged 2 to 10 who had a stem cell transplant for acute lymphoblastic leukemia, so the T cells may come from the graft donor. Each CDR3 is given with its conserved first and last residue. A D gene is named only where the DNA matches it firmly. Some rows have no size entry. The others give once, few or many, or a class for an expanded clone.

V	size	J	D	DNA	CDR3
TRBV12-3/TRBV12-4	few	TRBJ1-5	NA	TGTGCCAGCAGTTTAGCCCCTTCCGGGGTCCAGCCCCAGCATTTT	CASSLAPSGVQPQHF
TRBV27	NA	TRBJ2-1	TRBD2	TGTGCCAGCAGTCCAGCGGGGGGTCCCTACAATGAGCAGTTCTTC	CASSPAGGPYNEQFF
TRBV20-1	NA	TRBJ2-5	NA	TGCAGTGCTGAGGGTTCGTTAGGGATAGGAGAGACCCAGTACTTC	CSAEGSLGIGETQYF
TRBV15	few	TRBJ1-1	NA	TGTGCCACCAGCAGAGATCGCAGGGACACTGAAGCTTTCTTT	CATSRDRRDTEAFF
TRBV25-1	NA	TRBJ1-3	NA	TGTGCCAGCAGAACACAGGGATTAGACAGCCTCTCTGGAAACACCATATATTTT	CASRTQGLDSLSGNTIYF
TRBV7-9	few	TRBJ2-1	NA	TGTGCCAGCAGCTTAAGGCGACTAAACAATGAGCAGTTCTTC	CASSLRRLNNEQFF
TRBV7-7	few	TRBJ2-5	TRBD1	TGTGCCAGCAGCCGAGACAGGGAGGAGACCCAGTACTTC	CASSRDREETQYF
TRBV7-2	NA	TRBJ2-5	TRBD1	TGTGCCAGCAGCACAACCCGACAGGGGATTAACAAAGAGACCCAGTACTTC	CASSTTRQGINKETQYF
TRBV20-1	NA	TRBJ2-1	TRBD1	TGCAGTGCTCAACCGGGACAGGGGACGTACAATGAGCAGTTCTTC	CSAQPGQGTYNEQFF
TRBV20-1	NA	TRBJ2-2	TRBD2	TGCAGTGCTGATCGAGCGGGGATGGCCGGGGAGCTGTTTTTT	CSADRAGMAGELFF
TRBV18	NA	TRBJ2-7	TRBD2	TGTGCCAGCTCACCACCGTCTAGCGGGGGAAGCTCCTACGAGCAGTACTTC	CASSPPSSGGSSYEQYF
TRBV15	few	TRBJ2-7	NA	TGTGCCACCAGCCCGCCGGGGGCACTACCCTACGAGCAGTACTTC	CATSPPGALPYEQYF
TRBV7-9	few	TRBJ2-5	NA	TGTGCCAGCAGCTCCAGGGCGGAGACCCAGTACTTC	CASSSRAETQYF
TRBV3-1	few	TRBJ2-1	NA	TGTGCCAGCAGCCAAGGCCCGTTTGGCAATGAGCAGTTCTTC	CASSQGPFGNEQFF
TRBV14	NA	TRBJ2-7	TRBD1	TGTGCCAGCAGCCAAGTAGTGAACAGGGGGGCCTACGAGCAGTACTTC	CASSQVVNRGAYEQYF
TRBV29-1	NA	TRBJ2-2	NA	TGCAGCTCCTCGACTAAGAACACCGGGGAGCTGTTTTTT	CSSSTKNTGELFF
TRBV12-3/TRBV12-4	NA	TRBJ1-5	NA	TGTGCCAGCAGTCTCTCCAGGGCGCGGGATCGTCAGCCCCAGCATTTT	CASSLSRARDRQPQHF
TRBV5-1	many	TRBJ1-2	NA	TGCGCCAGCAGCTTGGAGAGTCATACCTATGGCTACACCTTC	CASSLESHTYGYTF
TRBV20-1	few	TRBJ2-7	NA	TGCAGTGCTAGGACCCTCAACTACGAGCAGTACTTC	CSARTLNYEQYF
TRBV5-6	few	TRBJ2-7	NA	TGTGCCAGCAGCTTGACCGGGGAACCGTGGGAGCAGTACTTC	CASSLTGEPWEQYF
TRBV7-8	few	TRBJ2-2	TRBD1	TGTGCCAGGGGATTAAGTCGGGACAGTTCGAACACCGGGGAGCTGTTTTTT	CARGLSRDSSNTGELFF
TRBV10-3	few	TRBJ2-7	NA	TGTGCCATCAGCGACCTCCAGTACGAGCAGTACTTC	CAISDLQYEQYF
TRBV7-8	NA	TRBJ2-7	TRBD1	TGTGCCAGCAGCATCCCCGGGACAGGGGCCTACGAGCAGTACTTC	CASSIPGTGAYEQYF
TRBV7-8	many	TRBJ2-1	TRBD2	TGTGCCAGCAGCTTACAATTGAGTCGGGGGGGGCAGACCAATGAGCAGTTCTTC	CASSLQLSRGGQTNEQFF
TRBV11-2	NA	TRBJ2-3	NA	TGTGCCAGCGGGGAGCGAGCGGTAAAAGATACGCAGTATTTT	CASGERAVKDTQYF
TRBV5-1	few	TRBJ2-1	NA	TGCGCCAGCAGCTTGAGGGTGTTGACTAGTTACAATGAGCAGTTCTTC	CASSLRVLTSYNEQFF
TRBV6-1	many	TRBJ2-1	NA	TGTGCCAGCTCCTTCCCCCGCTTCTCCTACAATGAGCAGTTCTTC	CASSFPRFSYNEQFF
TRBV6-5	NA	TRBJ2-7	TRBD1	TGTGCCAGCAGTACCGGGGACAGATCCTACGAGCAGTACTTC	CASSTGDRSYEQYF
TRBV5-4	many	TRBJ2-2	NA	TGTGCCAGCAGCGCCCGGACGGTCACCGGGGAGCTGTTTTTT	CASSARTVTGELFF
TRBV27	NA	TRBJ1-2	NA	TGTGCCAGCAGTTTATCGGGGGATGGCTACACCTTC	CASSLSGDGYTF
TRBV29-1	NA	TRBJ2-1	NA	TGCAGCGTTGAATCAGGCCCCTCCTACAATGAGCAGTTCTTC	CSVESGPSYNEQFF
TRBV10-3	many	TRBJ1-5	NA	TGTGCCATCAGTGAGTCCAACAGCTTAAATCAGCCCCAGCATTTT	CAISESNSLNQPQHF
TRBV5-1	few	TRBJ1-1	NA	TGCGCCAGCAGCTTGGTCAAAATTACAGAGAACACTGAAGCTTTCTTT	CASSLVKITENTEAFF
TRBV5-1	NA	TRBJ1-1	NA	TGCGCCAGCAGCTCGGGGGTATTTACTGAAGCTTTCTTT	CASSSGVFTEAFF
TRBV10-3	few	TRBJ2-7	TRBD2	TGTGCCATCAGTGAAGAGGGCGGGAGGGCCCGGGAGCAGTACTTC	CAISEEGGRAREQYF
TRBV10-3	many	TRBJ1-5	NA	TGTGCCATCAGTCCCGTCGCAGGCAATCAGCCCCAGCATTTT	CAISPVAGNQPQHF
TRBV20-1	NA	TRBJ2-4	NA	TGCAGTGCTAAGACTAGTTGGGGCCCCCCCATTCAGTACTTC	CSAKTSWGPPIQYF
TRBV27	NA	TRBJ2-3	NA	TGTGCCAGCAGTTTCTTCGATAGCACAGATACGCAGTATTTT	CASSFFDSTDTQYF